This T cell receptor beta chain came from a study of T cell repertoires in cytomegalovirus infection. Whole-study context: The authors relied on CMV epitopes, both recently identified HLA-C-restricted and well-studied HLA-B-restricted. Both a matching HLA type and CMV infection were indicated by public TCR beta signatures. Study observations and caveats: Cumulative frequency (of public TCR beta family members) identified carriers of CMV plus the relevant HLA. What dominated the ex vivo response were HLA-C-restricted CMV-specific TCR beta clonotypes.

TCRdb re-called the reads with MiXCR, one entry per CDR3 protein. The sample contains about 920,000 distinct CDR3 sequences, under 40% of which appear only once. Worth noting for this clonotype: Its antigen is undetermined.

V was clipped by 6 bases and J by 2 bases, with 11 bases between them. This CDR3 is 13 amino acids long. Looked up from germline, CDR1 is ENHRY and CDR2 is SYGVKD. The specimen was cultured CD8+ T cells from PBMCs, collected from culture after CMV antigen stimulation. The clonotype comes from a human donor in good health (CMV status not recorded). Some clones in this sample may be carry-over from other donors' samples. The chain combines TRBV10-3 with TRBJ2-7; weak D call: TRBD1 (5 bases). DNA for the CDR3: TGTGCCATCAGGACAGACCTAACCTACGAGCAGTACTTC. It encodes CAIRTDLTYEQYF.